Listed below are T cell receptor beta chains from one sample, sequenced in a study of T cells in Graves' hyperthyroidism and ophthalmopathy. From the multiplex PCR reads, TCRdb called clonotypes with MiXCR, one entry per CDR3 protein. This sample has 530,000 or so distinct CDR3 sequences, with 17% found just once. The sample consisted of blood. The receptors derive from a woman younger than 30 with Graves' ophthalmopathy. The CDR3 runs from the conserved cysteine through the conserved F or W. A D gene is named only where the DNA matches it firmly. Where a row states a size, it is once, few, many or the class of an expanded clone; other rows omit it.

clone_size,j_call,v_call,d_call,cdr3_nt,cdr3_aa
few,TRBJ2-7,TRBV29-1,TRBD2,TGCAGCGTTGTGGGGCTAGCGGGAGCTAACTACGAGCAGTACTTC,CSVVGLAGANYEQYF
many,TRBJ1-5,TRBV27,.,TGTGCCAGCAGTCCCCGACACAGCAATCAGCCCCAGCATTTT,CASSPRHSNQPQHF
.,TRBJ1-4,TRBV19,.,TGTGCCACCTCATTCGGGAGGGGTGAGACTAATGAAAAACTGTTTTTT,CATSFGRGETNEKLFF
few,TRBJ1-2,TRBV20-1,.,TGCAGTGCTAGAGCGGACGGAACCCTTTTTGGCTACACCTTC,CSARADGTLFGYTF
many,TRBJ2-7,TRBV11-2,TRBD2,TGTGCCAGCAGTGCCCCGACGGGGAGGGAATACGAGCAGTACTTC,CASSAPTGREYEQYF
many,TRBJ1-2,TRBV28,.,TGTGCCAGCAGGCAGGGTACCTATGGCTACACCTTC,CASRQGTYGYTF
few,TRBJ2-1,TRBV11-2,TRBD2,TGTGCCAGCAGCTTCGGGACTAGCAATGAGCAGTTCTTC,CASSFGTSNEQFF
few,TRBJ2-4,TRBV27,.,TGTGCCAGCAGACCCCAGGGACGAGCCAAAAACATTCAGTACTTC,CASRPQGRAKNIQYF
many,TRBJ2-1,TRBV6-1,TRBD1,TGTGCCAGCAGTCCCGGGGGGACAGGGGGGGACAATGAGCAGTTCTTC,CASSPGGTGGDNEQFF
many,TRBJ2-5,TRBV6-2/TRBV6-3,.,TGTGCCAGCAGTTACTCGAGTAATGTCGAAGAGACCCAGTACTTC,CASSYSSNVEETQYF
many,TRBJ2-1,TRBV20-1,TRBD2,TGCAGTGCTAGGTTCCTAGCGGGGGGAAGCTCCTACAATGAGCAGTTCTTC,CSARFLAGGSSYNEQFF
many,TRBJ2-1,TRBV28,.,TGTGCCAGCAGTTTCGCATCTTTTGGGGCGTACACAGGCGAGCAGTTCTTC,CASSFASFGAYTGEQFF
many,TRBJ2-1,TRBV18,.,TGTGCCAGCTCACCCGCCCTGTACAATGAGCAGTTCTTC,CASSPALYNEQFF
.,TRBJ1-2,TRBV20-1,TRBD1,TGCAGTGCTAGAAAGGGACAGGGTAACTATGGCTACACCTTC,CSARKGQGNYGYTF
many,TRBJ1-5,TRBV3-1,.,TGTGCCAGCAGTCAGGGTTTAAATCAGCCCCAGCATTTT,CASSQGLNQPQHF
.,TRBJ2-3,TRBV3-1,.,TGTGCCAGCAGCCTCGGAGCGGACATGAGCACAGATACGCAGTATTTT,CASSLGADMSTDTQYF
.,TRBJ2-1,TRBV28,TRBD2,TGTGCCAGCAGTAAACGACTAGCGGGGAGCAGCGGCAATGAGCAGTTCTTC,CASSKRLAGSSGNEQFF
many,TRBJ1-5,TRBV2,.,TGTGCCAGCAGTGAAGTAGAAGGATTGGAGCCCCAGCATTTT,CASSEVEGLEPQHF
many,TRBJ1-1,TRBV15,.,TGTGCCACCAGCAGAGCCCAGGCGAACACTGAAGCTTTCTTT,CATSRAQANTEAFF
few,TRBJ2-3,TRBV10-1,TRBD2,TGCGCCAGCAGTGAGTCACTAGCGGGAGGGCTCACAGATACGCAGTATTTT,CASSESLAGGLTDTQYF
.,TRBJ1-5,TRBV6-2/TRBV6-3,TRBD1,TGTGCCAGCAGTGGGACAGGGGAAAATCAGCCCCAGCATTTT,CASSGTGENQPQHF
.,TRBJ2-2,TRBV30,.,TGTGCCTGGAGCGACCAGCTTTTCACCGGGGAGCTGTTTTTT,CAWSDQLFTGELFF
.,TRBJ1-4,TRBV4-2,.,TGTGCCAGCAGCCAAGCAAGGGGGACAAATGAAAAACTGTTTTTT,CASSQARGTNEKLFF
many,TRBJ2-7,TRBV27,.,TGTGCCAGCAGTTTATCGCTGATCTCCTACGAGCAGTACTTC,CASSLSLISYEQYF